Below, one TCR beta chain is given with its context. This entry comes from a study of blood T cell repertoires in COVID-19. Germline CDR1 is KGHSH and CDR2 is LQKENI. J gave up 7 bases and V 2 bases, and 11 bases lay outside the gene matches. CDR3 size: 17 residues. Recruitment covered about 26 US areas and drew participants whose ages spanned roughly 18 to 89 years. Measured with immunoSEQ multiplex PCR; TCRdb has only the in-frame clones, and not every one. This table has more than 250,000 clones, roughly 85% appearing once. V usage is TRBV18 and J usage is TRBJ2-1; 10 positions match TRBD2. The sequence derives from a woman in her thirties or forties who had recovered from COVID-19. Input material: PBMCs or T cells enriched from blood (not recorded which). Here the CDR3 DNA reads TGTGCCAGCTCACCATCGCAGATAGCGGGAGGTGAAAATGAGCAGTTCTTC. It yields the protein CASSPSQIAGGENEQFF.